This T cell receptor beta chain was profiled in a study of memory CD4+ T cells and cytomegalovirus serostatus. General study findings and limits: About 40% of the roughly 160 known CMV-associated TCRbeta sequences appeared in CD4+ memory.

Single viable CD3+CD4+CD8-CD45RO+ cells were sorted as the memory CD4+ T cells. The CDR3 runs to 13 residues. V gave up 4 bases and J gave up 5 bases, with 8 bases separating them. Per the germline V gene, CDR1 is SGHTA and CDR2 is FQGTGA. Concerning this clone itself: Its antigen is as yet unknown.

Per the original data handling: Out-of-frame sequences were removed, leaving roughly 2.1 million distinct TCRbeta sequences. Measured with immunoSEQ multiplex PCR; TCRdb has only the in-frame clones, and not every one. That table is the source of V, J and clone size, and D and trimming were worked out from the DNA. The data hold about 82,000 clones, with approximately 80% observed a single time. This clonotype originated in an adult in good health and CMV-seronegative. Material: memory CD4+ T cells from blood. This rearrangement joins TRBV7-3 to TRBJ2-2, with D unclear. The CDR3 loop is CASSSRRTGELFF. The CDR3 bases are TGTGCCAGCAGCTCCAGACGAACCGGGGAGCTGTTTTTT.